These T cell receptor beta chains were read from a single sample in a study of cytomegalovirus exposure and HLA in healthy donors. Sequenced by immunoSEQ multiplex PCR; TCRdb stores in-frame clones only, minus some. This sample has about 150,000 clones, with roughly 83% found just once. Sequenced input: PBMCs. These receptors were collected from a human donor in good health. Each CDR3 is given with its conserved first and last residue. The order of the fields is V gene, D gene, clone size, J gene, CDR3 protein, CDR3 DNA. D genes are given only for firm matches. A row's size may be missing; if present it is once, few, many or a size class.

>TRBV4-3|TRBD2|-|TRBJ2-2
CASSQDFRLAEYTGELFF
TGCGCCAGCAGCCAAGATTTCAGACTAGCGGAATACACCGGGGAGCTGTTTTTT
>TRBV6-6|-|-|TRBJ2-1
CASSINARETEQFF
TGTGCCAGCAGCATCAATGCGAGGGAGACTGAGCAGTTCTTC
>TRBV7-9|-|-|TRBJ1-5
CASSAGTYAQPQHF
TGTGCCAGCAGCGCCGGGACATATGCTCAGCCCCAGCATTTT
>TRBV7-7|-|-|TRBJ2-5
CASSLGTGRAETQYF
TGTGCCAGCAGCTTAGGAACAGGGAGGGCGGAGACCCAGTACTTC
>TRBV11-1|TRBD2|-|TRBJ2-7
CASSGFGTSGSYEQYF
TGTGCCAGCAGCGGCTTCGGGACTAGCGGGAGCTACGAGCAGTACTTC
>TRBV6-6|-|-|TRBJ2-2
CASSYSEKTVTGELFF
TGTGCCAGCAGTTACTCGGAGAAGACGGTCACCGGGGAGCTGTTTTTT
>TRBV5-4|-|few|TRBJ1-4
CASSQTGLGDEKLFF
TGTGCCAGCAGCCAAACAGGGTTAGGGGATGAAAAACTGTTTTTT
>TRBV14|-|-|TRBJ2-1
CASSQDASRYNEQFF
TGTGCCAGCAGCCAAGATGCTAGCAGATACAATGAGCAGTTCTTC
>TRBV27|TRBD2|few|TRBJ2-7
CASSLSFGGEYEQYF
TGTGCCAGCAGTTTATCATTCGGGGGGGAGTACGAGCAGTACTTC
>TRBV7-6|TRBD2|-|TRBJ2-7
CASSRHGGGGLVYEQYF
TGTGCCAGCAGCCGCCACGGGGGGGGAGGGCTAGTCTACGAGCAGTACTTC
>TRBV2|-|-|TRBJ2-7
CASSRGQSSYEQYF
TGTGCCAGCAGTAGAGGACAGAGCTCCTACGAGCAGTACTTC
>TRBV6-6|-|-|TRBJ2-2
CASSPGLNTGELFF
TGTGCCAGCAGCCCCGGACTAAACACCGGGGAGCTGTTTTTT
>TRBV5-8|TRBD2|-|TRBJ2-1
CASNPGLAYNEQFF
TGTGCCAGCAATCCGGGACTAGCGTACAATGAGCAGTTCTTC
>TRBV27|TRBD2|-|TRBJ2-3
CASTIGGSDTQYF
TGTGCCAGCACCATCGGGGGGTCAGATACGCAGTATTTT
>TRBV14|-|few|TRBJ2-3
CASSQARGTDTQYF
TGTGCCAGCAGCCAAGCTCGGGGCACAGATACGCAGTATTTT
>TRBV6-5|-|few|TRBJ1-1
CASSSGTLNTEAFF
TGTGCCAGCAGTTCCGGGACATTGAACACTGAAGCTTTCTTT
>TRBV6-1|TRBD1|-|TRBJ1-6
CASRPGTDYNSPLHF
TGTGCCAGCAGGCCCGGGACAGATTATAATTCACCCCTCCACTTT
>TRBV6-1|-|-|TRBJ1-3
CASSHQGPGNTIYF
TGTGCCAGCAGTCACCAGGGCCCGGGAAACACCATATATTTT
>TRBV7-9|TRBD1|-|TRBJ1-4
CASSTDRGGEKLFF
TGTGCCAGCAGCACGGACAGGGGAGGGGAAAAACTGTTTTTT
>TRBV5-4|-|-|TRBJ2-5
CASSSGFSGSQETQYF
TGTGCCAGCAGCTCGGGATTTTCCGGGTCCCAAGAGACCCAGTACTTC
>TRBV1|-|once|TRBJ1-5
CTSSRQGNQPQHF
TGCACCAGCAGCCGACAGGGCAATCAGCCCCAGCATTTT
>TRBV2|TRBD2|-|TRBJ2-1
CASSYGTSVTYNEQFF
TGTGCCAGCAGCTACGGGACTAGCGTTACCTACAATGAGCAGTTCTTC
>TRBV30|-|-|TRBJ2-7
CAWSVRQAGREQYF
TGTGCCTGGAGTGTAAGGCAGGCGGGGCGGGAGCAGTACTTC
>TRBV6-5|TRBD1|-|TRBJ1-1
CASSTGGVNTEAFF
TGTGCCAGCAGCACAGGGGGTGTGAACACTGAAGCTTTCTTT